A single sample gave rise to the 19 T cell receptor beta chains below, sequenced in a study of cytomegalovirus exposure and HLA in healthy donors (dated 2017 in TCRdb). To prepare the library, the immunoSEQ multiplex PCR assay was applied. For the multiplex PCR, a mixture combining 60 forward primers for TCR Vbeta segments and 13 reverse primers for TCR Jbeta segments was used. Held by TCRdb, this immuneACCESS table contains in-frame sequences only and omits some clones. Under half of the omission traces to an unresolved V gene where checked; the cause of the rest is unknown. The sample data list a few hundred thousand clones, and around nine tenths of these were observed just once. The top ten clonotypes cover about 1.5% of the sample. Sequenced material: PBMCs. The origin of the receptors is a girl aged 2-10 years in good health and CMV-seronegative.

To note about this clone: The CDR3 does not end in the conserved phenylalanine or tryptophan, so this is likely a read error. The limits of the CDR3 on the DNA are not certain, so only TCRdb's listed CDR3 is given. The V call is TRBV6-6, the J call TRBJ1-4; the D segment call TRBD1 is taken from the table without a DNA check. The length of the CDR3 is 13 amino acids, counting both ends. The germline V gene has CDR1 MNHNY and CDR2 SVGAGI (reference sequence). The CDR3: CASSYSQGDPLRT.

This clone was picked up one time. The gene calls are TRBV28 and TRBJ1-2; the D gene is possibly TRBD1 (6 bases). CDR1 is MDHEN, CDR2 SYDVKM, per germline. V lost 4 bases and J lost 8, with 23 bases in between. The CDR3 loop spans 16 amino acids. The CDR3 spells CASSSQGIDRRRGYTF. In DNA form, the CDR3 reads TGTGCCAGCAGTTCGCAGGGGATTGACAGGCGGAGGGGCTACACCTTC.

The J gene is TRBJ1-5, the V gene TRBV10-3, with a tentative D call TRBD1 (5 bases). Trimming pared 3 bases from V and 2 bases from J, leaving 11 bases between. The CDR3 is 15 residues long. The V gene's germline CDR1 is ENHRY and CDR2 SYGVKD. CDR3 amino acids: CAISDGGGGNQPQHF. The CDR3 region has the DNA TGTGCCATCAGTGATGGGGGAGGCGGCAATCAGCCCCAGCATTTT.

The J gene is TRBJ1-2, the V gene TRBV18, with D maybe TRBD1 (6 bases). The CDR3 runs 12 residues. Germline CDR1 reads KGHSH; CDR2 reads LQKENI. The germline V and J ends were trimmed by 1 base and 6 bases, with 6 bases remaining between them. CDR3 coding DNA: TGTGCCAGCTCACCACAGGGGGATGGCTACACCTTC. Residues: CASSPQGDGYTF.

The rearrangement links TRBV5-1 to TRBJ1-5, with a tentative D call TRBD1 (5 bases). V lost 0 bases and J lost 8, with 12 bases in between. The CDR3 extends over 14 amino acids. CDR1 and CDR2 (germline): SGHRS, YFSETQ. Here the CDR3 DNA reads TGCGCCAGCAGCTTGGCGGGGGGTGTGGAGCCCCAGCATTTT. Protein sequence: CASSLAGGVEPQHF.

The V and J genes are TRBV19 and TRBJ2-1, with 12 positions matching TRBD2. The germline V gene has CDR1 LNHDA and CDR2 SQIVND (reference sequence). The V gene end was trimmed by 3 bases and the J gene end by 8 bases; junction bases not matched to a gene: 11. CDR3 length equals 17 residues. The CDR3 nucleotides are TGTGCCAGTAGTATGCCCGAAGGACTAGCGGGATTTGATGAGCAGTTCTTC. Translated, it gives CASSMPEGLAGFDEQFF.

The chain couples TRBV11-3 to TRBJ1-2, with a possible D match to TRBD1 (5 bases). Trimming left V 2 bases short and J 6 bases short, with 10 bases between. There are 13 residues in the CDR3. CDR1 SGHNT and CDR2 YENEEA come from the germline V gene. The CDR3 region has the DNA TGTGCCAGCAGCTTAAATGGAGGGGATGGCTACACCTTC. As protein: CASSLNGGDGYTF.

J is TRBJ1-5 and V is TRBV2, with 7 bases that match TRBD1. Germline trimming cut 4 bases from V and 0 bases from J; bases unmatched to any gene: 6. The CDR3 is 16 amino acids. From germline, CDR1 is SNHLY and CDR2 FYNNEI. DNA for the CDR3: TGTGCCAGCAGTGCACAGGGGACGTATAGCAATCAGCCCCAGCATTTT. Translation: CASSAQGTYSNQPQHF.

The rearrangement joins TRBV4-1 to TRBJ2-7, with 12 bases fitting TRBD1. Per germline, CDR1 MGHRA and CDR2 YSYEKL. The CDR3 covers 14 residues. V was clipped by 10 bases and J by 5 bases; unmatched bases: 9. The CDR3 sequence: CATSRDRGLHEQYF. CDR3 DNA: TGCGCCACAAGCCGGGACAGGGGGCTCCACGAGCAGTACTTC.

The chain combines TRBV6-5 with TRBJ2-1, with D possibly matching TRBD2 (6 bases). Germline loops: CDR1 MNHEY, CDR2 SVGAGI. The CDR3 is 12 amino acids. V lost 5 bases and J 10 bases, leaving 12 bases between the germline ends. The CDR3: CASSPSVGEQFF. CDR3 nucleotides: TGTGCCAGCAGTCCTAGCGTTGGGGAGCAGTTCTTC.

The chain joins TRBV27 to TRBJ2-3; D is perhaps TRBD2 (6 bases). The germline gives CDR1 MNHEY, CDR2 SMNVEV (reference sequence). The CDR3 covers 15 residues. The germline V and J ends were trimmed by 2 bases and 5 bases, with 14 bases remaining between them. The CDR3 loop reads CASSLLMGGGDTQYF. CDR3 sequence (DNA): TGTGCCAGCAGTTTACTCATGGGAGGTGGAGATACGCAGTATTTT.

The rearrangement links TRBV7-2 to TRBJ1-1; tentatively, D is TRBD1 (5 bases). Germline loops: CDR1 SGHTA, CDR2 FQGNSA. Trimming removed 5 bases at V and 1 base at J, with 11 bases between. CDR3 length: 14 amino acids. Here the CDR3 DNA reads TGTGCCAGCAGCACACAGGTTCAGAACACTGAAGCTTTCTTT. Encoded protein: CASSTQVQNTEAFF.

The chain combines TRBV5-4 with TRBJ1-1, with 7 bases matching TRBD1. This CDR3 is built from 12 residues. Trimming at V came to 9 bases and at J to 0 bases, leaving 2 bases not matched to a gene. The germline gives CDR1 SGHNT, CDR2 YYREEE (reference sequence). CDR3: CATGQMNTEAFF. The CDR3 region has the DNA TGTGCCACGGGACAGATGAACACTGAAGCTTTCTTT. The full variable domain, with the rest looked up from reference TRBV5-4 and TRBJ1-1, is ETGVTQSPTHLIKTRGQQVTLRCSSQSGHNTVSWYQQALGQGPQFIFQYYREEENGRGNFPPRFSGLQFPNYSSELNVNALELDDSALYLCATGQMNTEAFFGQGTRLTVV.

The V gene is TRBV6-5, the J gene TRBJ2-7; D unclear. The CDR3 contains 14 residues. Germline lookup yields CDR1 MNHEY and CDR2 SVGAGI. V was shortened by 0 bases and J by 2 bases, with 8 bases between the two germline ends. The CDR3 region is CASSYSRITYEQYF. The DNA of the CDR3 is TGTGCCAGCAGTTACTCGAGAATCACCTACGAGCAGTACTTC.

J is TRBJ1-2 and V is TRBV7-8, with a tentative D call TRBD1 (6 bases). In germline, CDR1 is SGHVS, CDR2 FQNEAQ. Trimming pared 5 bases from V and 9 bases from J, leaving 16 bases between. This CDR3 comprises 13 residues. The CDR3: CASSSGQPVSYTF. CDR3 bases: TGTGCCAGCAGCAGCGGACAGCCTGTGAGCTACACCTTC. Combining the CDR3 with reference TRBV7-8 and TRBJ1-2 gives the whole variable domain GAGVSQSPRYKVAKRGQDVALRCDPISGHVSLFWYQQALGQGPEFLTYFQNEAQLDKSGLPSDRFFAERPEGSVSTLKIQRTQQEDSAVYLCASSSGQPVSYTFGSGTRLTVV.

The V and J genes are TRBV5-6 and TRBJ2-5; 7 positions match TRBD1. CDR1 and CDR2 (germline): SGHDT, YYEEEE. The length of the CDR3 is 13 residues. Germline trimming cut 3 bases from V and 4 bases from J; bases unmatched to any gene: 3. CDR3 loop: CASSSHRGETQYF. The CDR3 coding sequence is TGTGCCAGCAGCTCTCACAGGGGAGAGACCCAGTACTTC.

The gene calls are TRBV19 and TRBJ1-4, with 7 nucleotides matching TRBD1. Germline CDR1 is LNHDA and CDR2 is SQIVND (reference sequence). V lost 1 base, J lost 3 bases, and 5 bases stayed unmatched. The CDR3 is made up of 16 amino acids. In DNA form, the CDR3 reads TGTGCCAGTAGTATAGGCCAGGGGGGAGCTAATGAAAAACTGTTTTTT. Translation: CASSIGQGGANEKLFF.

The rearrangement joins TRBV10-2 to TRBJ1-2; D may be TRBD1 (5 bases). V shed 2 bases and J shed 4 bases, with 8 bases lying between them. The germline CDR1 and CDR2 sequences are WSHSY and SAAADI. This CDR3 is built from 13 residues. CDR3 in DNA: TGCGCCAGCAGTGAGCGGACATTCTATGGCTACACCTTC. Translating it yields CASSERTFYGYTF.

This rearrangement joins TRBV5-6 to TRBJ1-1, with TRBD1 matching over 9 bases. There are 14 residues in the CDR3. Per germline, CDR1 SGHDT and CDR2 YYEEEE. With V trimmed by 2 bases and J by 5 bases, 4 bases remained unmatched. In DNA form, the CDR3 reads TGTGCCAGCAGCTTTCCGGGACAGGGAACTGAAGCTTTCTTT. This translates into CASSFPGQGTEAFF.